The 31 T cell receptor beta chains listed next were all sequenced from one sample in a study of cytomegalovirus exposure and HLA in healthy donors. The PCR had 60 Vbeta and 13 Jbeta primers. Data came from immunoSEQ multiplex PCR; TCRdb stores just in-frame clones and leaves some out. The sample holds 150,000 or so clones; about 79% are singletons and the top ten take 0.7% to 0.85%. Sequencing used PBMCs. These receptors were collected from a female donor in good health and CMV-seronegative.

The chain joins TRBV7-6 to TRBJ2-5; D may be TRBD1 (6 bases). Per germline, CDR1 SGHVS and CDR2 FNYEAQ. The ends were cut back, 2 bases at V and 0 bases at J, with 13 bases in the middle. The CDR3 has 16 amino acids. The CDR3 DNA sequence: TGTGCCAGCAGCTTACGGTCCGACAGGTACCAAGAGACCCAGTACTTC. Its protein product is CASSLRSDRYQETQYF.

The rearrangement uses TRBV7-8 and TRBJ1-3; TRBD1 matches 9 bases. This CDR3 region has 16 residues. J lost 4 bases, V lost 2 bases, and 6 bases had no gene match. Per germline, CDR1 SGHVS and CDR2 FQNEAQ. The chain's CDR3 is CASSLWGQGYGNTIYF. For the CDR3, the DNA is TGTGCCAGCAGCTTATGGGGACAGGGTTACGGAAACACCATATATTTT.

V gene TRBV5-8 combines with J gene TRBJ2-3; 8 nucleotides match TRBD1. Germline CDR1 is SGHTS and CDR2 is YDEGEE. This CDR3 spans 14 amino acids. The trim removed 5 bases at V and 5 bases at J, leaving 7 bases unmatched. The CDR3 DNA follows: TGTGCCAGCAGGCTCAGGGGGCAAGGAGATACGCAGTATTTT. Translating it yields CASRLRGQGDTQYF.

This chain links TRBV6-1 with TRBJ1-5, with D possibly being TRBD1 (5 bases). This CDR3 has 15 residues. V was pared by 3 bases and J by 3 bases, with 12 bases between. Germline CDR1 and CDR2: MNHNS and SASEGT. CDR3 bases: TGTGCCAGCAGTGAGGGAGGGGTGAACAATCAGCCCCAGCATTTT. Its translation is CASSEGGVNNQPQHF.

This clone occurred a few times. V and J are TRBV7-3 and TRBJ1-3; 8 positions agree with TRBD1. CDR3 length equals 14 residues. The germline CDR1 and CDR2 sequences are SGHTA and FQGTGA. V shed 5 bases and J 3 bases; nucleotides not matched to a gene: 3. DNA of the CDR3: TGTGCCAGCAGCCCAGACAGGGGTGGAAACACCATATATTTT. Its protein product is CASSPDRGGNTIYF.

Here the CDR3 reads CASFLGAGRSNQPQHF. DNA of the CDR3: TGTGCCAGCTTTTTAGGGGCAGGCCGGAGCAATCAGCCCCAGCATTTT. This chain joins TRBV28 and TRBJ1-5, with D possibly being TRBD1 (5 bases). V lost 8 bases to trimming and J lost 1 base, with 18 bases between them. CDR1 and CDR2 from the germline V gene are MDHEN and SYDVKM. CDR3 size: 16 residues.

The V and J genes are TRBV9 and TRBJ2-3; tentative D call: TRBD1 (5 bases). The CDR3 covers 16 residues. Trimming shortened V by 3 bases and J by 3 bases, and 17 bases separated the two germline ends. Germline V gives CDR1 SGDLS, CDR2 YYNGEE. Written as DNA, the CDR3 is TGTGCCAGCAGCGCCCGGAGTATAGCAGGGACAGATACGCAGTATTTT. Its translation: CASSARSIAGTDTQYF.

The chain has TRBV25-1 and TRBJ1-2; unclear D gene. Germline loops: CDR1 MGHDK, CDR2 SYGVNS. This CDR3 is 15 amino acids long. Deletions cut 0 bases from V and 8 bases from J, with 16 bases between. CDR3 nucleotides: TGTGCCAGCAGTGAATACTCCGGGAGGACGGGGGGCTACACCTTC. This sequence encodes CASSEYSGRTGGYTF.

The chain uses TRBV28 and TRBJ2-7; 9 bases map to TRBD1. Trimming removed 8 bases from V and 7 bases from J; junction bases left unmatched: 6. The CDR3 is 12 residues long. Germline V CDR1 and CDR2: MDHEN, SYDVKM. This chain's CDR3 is CASYPGTGEQYF. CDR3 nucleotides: TGTGCCAGCTACCCCGGGACAGGGGAGCAGTACTTC.

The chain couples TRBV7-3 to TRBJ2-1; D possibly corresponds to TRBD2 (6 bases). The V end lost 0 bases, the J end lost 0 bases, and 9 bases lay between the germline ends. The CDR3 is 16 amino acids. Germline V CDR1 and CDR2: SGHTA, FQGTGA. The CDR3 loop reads CASSLTATSSYNEQFF. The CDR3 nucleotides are TGTGCCAGCAGCTTAACGGCGACTAGCTCCTACAATGAGCAGTTCTTC.

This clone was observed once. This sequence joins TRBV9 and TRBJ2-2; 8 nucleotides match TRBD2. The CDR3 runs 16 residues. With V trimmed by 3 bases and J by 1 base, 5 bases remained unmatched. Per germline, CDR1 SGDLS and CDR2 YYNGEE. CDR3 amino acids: CASSGGSGRNTGELFF. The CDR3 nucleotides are TGTGCCAGCAGCGGAGGCAGCGGGAGGAACACCGGGGAGCTGTTTTTT.

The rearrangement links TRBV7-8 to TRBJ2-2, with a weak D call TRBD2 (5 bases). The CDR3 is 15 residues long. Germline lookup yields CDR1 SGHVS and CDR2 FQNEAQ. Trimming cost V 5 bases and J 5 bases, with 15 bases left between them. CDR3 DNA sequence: TGTGCCAGCAGCCTGACCTCACTAGGGACCGGGGAGCTGTTTTTT. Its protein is CASSLTSLGTGELFF.

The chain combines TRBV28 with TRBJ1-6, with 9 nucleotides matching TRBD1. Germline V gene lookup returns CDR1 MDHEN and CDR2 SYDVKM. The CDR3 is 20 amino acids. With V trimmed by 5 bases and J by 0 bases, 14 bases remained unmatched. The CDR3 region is CASSLLSGQGRSSYNSPLHF. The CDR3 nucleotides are TGTGCCAGCAGTCTACTCTCGGGACAGGGAAGGAGCTCCTATAATTCACCCCTCCACTTT.

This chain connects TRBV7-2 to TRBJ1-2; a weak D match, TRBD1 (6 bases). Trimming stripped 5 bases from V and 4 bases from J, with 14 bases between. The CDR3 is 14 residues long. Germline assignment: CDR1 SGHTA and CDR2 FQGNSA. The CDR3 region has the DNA TGTGCCAGCAGCAGACGACAGGATTTCTATGGCTACACCTTC. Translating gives CASSRRQDFYGYTF.

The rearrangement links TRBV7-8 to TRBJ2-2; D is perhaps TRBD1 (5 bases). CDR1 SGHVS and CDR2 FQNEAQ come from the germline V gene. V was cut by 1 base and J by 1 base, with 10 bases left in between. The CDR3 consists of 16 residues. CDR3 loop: CASSLEVQGNTGELFF. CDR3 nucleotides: TGTGCCAGCAGCTTAGAGGTCCAGGGGAACACCGGGGAGCTGTTTTTT. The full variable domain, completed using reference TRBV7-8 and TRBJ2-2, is GAGVSQSPRYKVAKRGQDVALRCDPISGHVSLFWYQQALGQGPEFLTYFQNEAQLDKSGLPSDRFFAERPEGSVSTLKIQRTQQEDSAVYLCASSLEVQGNTGELFFGEGSRLTVL.

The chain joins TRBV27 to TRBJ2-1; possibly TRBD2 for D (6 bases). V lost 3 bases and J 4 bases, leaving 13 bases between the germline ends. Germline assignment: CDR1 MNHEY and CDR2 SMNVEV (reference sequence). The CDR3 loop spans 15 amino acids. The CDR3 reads CASSLSGTGYNEQFF. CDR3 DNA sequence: TGTGCCAGCAGTTTGTCGGGGACTGGGTACAATGAGCAGTTCTTC.

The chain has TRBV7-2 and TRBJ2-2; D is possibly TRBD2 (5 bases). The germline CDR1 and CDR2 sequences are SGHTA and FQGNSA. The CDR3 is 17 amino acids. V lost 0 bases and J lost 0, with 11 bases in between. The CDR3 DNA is TGTGCCAGCAGCTTAGCGGGTAGCGAAACGAACACCGGGGAGCTGTTTTTT. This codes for CASSLAGSETNTGELFF.

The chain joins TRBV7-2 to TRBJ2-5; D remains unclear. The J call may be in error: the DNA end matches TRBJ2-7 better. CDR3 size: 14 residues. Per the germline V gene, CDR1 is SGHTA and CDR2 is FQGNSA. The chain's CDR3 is CASRTASGSYEQYF. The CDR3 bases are TGTGCCAGCAGGACCGCTAGTGGCTCCTACGAGCAGTACTTC.

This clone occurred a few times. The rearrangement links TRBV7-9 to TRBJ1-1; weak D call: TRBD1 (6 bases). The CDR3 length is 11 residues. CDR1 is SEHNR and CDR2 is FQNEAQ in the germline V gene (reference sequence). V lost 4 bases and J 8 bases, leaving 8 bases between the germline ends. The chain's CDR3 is CASSYQGEAFF. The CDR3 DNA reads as TGTGCCAGCAGCTACCAGGGGGAAGCTTTCTTT.

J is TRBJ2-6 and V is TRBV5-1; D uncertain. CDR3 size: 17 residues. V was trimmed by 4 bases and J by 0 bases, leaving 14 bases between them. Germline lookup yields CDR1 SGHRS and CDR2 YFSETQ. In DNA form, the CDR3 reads TGCGCCAGCAGCCTTGAATACCGAGGCTCTGGGGCCAACGTCCTGACTTTC. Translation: CASSLEYRGSGANVLTF.

The CDR3 protein is CASSQERDHSYEQYF. The DNA for the CDR3 is TGTGCCAGCAGCCAAGAGAGGGATCACTCCTACGAGCAGTACTTC. The chain combines TRBV4-2 with TRBJ2-7; TRBD2 might be the D (5 bases). V lost 0 bases to trimming and J lost 0 bases, with 9 bases between them. The CDR3 consists of 15 residues. The germline gives CDR1 LGHNA, CDR2 YNFKEQ.

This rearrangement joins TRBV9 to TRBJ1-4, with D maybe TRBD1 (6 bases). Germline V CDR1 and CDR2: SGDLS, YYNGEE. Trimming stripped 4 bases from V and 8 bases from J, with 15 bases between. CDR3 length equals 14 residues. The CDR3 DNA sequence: TGTGCCAGCAGCAACAGCCTCCAGGGGGAAAAACTGTTTTTT. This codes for CASSNSLQGEKLFF.

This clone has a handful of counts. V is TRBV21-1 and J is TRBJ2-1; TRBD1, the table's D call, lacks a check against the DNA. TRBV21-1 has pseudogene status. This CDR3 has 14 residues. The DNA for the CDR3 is TGTGCCAGCAGCAAGACAGGGAAGTGCAATGAGCAGTTCTTC. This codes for CASSKTGKCNEQFF.

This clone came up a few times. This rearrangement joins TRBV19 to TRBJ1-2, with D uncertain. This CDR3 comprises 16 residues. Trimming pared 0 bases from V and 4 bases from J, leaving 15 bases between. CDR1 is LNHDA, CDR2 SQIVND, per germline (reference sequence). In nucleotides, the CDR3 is TGTGCCAGTAGTATAGATAGGCGGAGCCTCCTCTATGGCTACACCTTC. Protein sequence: CASSIDRRSLLYGYTF.

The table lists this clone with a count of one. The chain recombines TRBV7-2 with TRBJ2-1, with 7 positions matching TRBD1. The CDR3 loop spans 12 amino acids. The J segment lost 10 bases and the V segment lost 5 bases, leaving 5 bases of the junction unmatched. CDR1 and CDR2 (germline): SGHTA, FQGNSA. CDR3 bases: TGTGCCAGCAGCCCCTCAGGGGGAGAGCAGTTCTTC. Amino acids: CASSPSGGEQFF.

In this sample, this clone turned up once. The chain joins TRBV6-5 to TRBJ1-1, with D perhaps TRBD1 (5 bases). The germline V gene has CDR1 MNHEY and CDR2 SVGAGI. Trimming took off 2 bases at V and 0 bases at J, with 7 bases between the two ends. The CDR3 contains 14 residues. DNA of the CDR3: TGTGCCAGCAGTTACCAGGGAATGAACACTGAAGCTTTCTTT. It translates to CASSYQGMNTEAFF.

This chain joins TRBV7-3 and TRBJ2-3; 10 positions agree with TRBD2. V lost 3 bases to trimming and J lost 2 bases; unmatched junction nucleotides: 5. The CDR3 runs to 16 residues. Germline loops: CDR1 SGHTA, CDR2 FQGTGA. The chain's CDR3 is CASSFGTSAFTDTQYF. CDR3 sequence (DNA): TGTGCCAGCAGCTTTGGGACTAGCGCCTTCACAGATACGCAGTATTTT.

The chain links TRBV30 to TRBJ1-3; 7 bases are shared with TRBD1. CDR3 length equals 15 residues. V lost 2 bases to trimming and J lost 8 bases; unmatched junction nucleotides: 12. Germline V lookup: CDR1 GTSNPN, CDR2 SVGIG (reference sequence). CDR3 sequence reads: CAWSTIHRGIDTIYF. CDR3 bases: TGTGCCTGGAGTACTATCCACAGGGGAATAGACACCATATATTTT.

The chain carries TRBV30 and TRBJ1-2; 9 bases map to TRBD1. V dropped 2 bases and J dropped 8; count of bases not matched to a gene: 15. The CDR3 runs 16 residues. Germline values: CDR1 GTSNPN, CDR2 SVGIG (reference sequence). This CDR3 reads CAWSPLRTGDVLGYTF. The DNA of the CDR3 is TGTGCCTGGAGTCCACTCCGGACAGGGGATGTTCTCGGCTACACCTTC.

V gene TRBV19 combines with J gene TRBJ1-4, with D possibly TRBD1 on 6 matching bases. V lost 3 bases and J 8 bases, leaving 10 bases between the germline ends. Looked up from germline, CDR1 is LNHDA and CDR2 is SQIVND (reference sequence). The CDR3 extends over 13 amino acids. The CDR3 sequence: CASSIGTIEKLFF. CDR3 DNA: TGTGCCAGTAGTATCGGGACAATCGAAAAACTGTTTTTT.

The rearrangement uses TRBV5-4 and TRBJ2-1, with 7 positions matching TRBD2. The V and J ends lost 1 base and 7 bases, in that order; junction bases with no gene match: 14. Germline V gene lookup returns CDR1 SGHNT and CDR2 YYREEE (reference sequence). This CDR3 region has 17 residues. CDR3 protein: CASSLSSGLPYTNEQFF. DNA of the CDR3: TGTGCCAGCAGCTTGAGTTCGGGACTACCGTATACAAATGAGCAGTTCTTC.